In its sample, the clone carrying this TCR beta chain was seen many times. Its antigen is not identified. TCR beta VDJ and CDR3 profiles were obtained from a genomic DNA template. TCRdb analysed the reads with MiXCR anew, one entry per CDR3 protein. The table shows about 120,000 distinct CDR3 sequences, with roughly 55% occurring only once. These data come from a study of CD8+CD57+ T cells in acquired aplastic anemia. For the study at large: Isolated CD4+ and CD8+ cells, once sorted, yielded DNA averaging roughly 3 ug.

Findings and limits, study-wide: Patients and controls were not found to differ significantly in CD8+ Simpson's diversity. Between patients and controls, around 31 CD8+ CDR3 sequences were found in common.

Before being chosen for sequencing, patients had shown CD8+CD57+ cell expansion by flow cytometry. Blood samples were obtained from patients who had received no prior therapy. V was trimmed by 3 bases and J by 4 bases, leaving 17 bases between them. Germline V gene sequence: CDR1 SGDLS, CDR2 YYNGEE. The CDR3 extends over 15 amino acids. The sequenced material came from sorted CD4+, CD8+, or CD8+CD57+ T cells (not recorded which) from PBMCs. This sequence was found in a human donor with aplastic anemia. The rearrangement joins TRBV9 to TRBJ2-7, with D perhaps being TRBD1 or TRBD2 (6 bases each). CDR3 DNA sequence: TGTGCCAGCAGCGCGGGGGACATCCGCGAATACGAGCAGTACTTC. It codes for CASSAGDIREYEQYF.